The 32 T cell receptor beta chains below were found in one sample sequenced in a study of blood T cell repertoires in COVID-19. The repertoire was sequenced with immunoSEQ multiplex PCR; TCRdb's copy has only in-frame clones and lacks some. This sample yields roughly 700,000 clones, of which 75% to 90% are seen a single time; about 0.24% belongs to the top ten. The specimen sequenced was peripheral blood. All receptors come from a woman younger than 30 with acute or convalescent COVID-19.

The chain uses TRBV3-1 (or the pseudogene TRBV3-2) and TRBJ2-3, with a possible D match to TRBD2 (7 bases). Germline-derived CDR1 and CDR2 are LGHDT and YNNKEL (reference sequence). Trimming removed 0 bases from V and 2 bases from J, with 15 bases in between. The CDR3 runs 17 residues. The CDR3 reads CASSQEGGGGPTDTQYF. In nucleotides, the CDR3 is TGTGCCAGCAGCCAAGAAGGAGGCGGGGGCCCCACAGATACGCAGTATTTT.

The CDR3 loop reads CASSYSFVMEQYF. In nucleotides, the CDR3 is TGTGCCAGCAGTTACAGCTTCGTCATGGAGCAGTACTTC. V and J are TRBV6-2 or TRBV6-3 and TRBJ2-7, with no clear D. The germline CDR1 and CDR2 sequences are MNHEY and SVGEGT. The CDR3 totals 13 residues. The germline V and J ends were trimmed by 2 bases and 7 bases, with 12 bases remaining between them.

The CDR3 bases are TGTGCCAGCAGTGAGACAGGGGGCTTAAGTAGAGGCTACACCTTC. This translates into CASSETGGLSRGYTF. The chain has TRBV6-1 and TRBJ1-2; 10 nucleotides line up with TRBD1. V trimming: 3 bases; J trimming: 8 bases; junction bases outside the gene matches: 9. CDR3 length: 15 residues. Germline CDR1 reads MNHNS; CDR2 reads SASEGT.

The chain has TRBV2 and TRBJ2-7, with a possible D match to TRBD1 (7 bases). Per the germline V gene, CDR1 is SNHLY and CDR2 is FYNNEI. V gave up 3 bases and J gave up 6 bases, with 18 bases separating them. CDR3 size: 15 residues. DNA of the CDR3: TGTGCCAGCAGTGACCCAGGGCAGGGGGAGGTCGAGCAGTACTTC. Translated, it gives CASSDPGQGEVEQYF.

This chain uses TRBV4-1 with TRBJ2-5; D gene uncertain. This CDR3 is built from 14 residues. Germline V gene sequence: CDR1 MGHRA, CDR2 YSYEKL. V lost 3 bases, J lost 1 base, and 9 bases lay in between. The CDR3 loop reads CASSQIWPQETQYF. CDR3 nucleotides: TGCGCCAGCAGCCAGATCTGGCCCCAAGAGACCCAGTACTTC.

The chain recombines TRBV4-3 with TRBJ2-3, with 8 bases fitting TRBD2. V lost 2 bases, J lost 2 bases, and 6 bases stayed unmatched. CDR1 is LGHNA, CDR2 YSLEER, per germline. The CDR3 length is 16 residues. DNA for the CDR3: TGCGCCAGCAGCCAACCACTAGCGGCCCTCACAGATACGCAGTATTTT. Its translation: CASSQPLAALTDTQYF.

The chain uses TRBV5-6 and TRBJ1-2; 7 bases line up with TRBD1. The trim removed 4 bases at V and 7 bases at J, leaving 10 bases unmatched. The CDR3 runs 14 residues. Looked up from germline, CDR1 is SGHDT and CDR2 is YYEEEE. The CDR3 DNA reads TGTGCCAGCAGCGTTACCGAACAGGGGTTTGGCTACACCTTC. Amino acids: CASSVTEQGFGYTF.

The V and J genes are TRBV7-9 and TRBJ2-5; no firm D call. The CDR3 is 15 amino acids. Germline V gene lookup returns CDR1 SEHNR and CDR2 FQNEAQ (reference sequence). Deletions cut 5 bases from V and 2 bases from J, with 15 bases between. The CDR3 is CASSNLATRQETQYF. CDR3 in DNA: TGTGCCAGCAGCAACCTGGCAACCAGACAAGAGACCCAGTACTTC.

Only one count was recorded for this clone. V and J are TRBV4-1 and TRBJ1-2; tentative D call: TRBD1 (6 bases). CDR3 length: 16 amino acids. Germline assignment: CDR1 MGHRA and CDR2 YSYEKL. The V end lost 0 bases, the J end lost 5 bases, and 16 bases lay between the germline ends. The CDR3: CASSQDRGTPPYGYTF. The CDR3 DNA reads as TGCGCCAGCAGCCAAGATAGGGGGACGCCCCCTTATGGCTACACCTTC.

This clone has more than one count but fewer than ten. The CDR3 is CASRFGQGSNEKLFF. The CDR3 DNA reads as TGTGCCAGCAGATTCGGACAGGGAAGTAATGAAAAACTGTTTTTT. The chain uses TRBV6-5 and TRBJ1-4, with TRBD1 identical over 8 bases. CDR1 and CDR2 (germline): MNHEY, SVGAGI. The CDR3 loop spans 15 amino acids. With 6 bases clipped from V and 4 bases from J, the junction kept 7 bases outside the gene matches.

The chain is built from TRBV20-1 and TRBJ2-2; D gene unclear. This CDR3 is 11 amino acids long. Germline V gives CDR1 DFQATT, CDR2 SNEGSKA (reference sequence). V lost 3 bases and J lost 8, with 7 bases in between. The CDR3 nucleotides read TGCAGTGCTAGTGATCTAGGGGAGCTGTTTTTT. It yields the protein CSASDLGELFF.

A few counts support this clone. The CDR3 sequence: CSVEHGGNTEAFF. The CDR3 region has the DNA TGCAGCGTTGAACACGGGGGTAACACTGAAGCTTTCTTT. The V gene is TRBV29-1, the J gene TRBJ1-1, with a tentative D call TRBD1 (5 bases). The CDR3 spans 13 residues. The germline V and J ends were trimmed by 2 bases and 2 bases, with 9 bases remaining between them. Germline loops: CDR1 SQVTM, CDR2 ANQGSEA.

This chain links TRBV27 with TRBJ2-1; TRBD2 aligns across 9 bases. The CDR3 contains 19 residues. The V segment lost 1 base and the J segment 0 bases; nucleotides outside the gene matches: 10. The germline CDR1 and CDR2 sequences are MNHEY and SMNVEV (reference sequence). The CDR3 sequence: CASSLFGSGGRSSYNEQFF. The CDR3 bases are TGTGCCAGCAGTTTATTCGGTAGCGGGGGCCGTAGCTCCTACAATGAGCAGTTCTTC.

The rearrangement links TRBV7-9 to TRBJ2-7; 7 positions match TRBD1. The CDR3 runs to 14 residues. The junction had 9 bases not matched to a gene; V was cut back by 5 bases and J by 5 bases. Germline V lookup: CDR1 SEHNR, CDR2 FQNEAQ (reference sequence). The CDR3 DNA follows: TGTGCCAGCAGCCGGAGACAGGGCCTCGACGAGCAGTACTTC. Its translation is CASSRRQGLDEQYF.

V and J are TRBV11-2 and TRBJ1-1, with 9 bases lining up with TRBD1. This CDR3 region has 15 residues. Germline V gene lookup returns CDR1 SGHAT and CDR2 FQNNGV. V dropped 1 base and J dropped 10; count of bases not matched to a gene: 10. The CDR3 region has the DNA TGTGCCAGCAGCTTAGTAGATCCTGGGACAGGGAGAGCTTTCTTT. Translation gives CASSLVDPGTGRAFF. Full variable domain (remainder filled in from reference TRBV11-2 and TRBJ1-1): EAGVAQSPRYKIIEKRQSVAFWCNPISGHATLYWYQQILGQGPKLLIQFQNNGVVDDSQLPKDRFSAERLKGVDSTLKIQPAKLEDSAVYLCASSLVDPGTGRAFFGQGTRLTVV.

The CDR3 DNA follows: TGTGCCAGCAGTCCCCAGGGACAGGGGGAAGGTAAGACCCAGTACTTC. Its translation: CASSPQGQGEGKTQYF. The gene calls are TRBV6-2 or TRBV6-3 and TRBJ2-5, with 11 bases aligning to TRBD1. V shed 5 bases and J 6 bases; nucleotides not matched to a gene: 11. This CDR3 is built from 16 residues. CDR1 is MNHEY and CDR2 is SVGEGT in the germline V gene.

The chain recombines TRBV3-1 (or the pseudogene TRBV3-2) with TRBJ2-3; 7 bases match TRBD1. With 2 bases clipped from V and 5 bases from J, the junction kept 4 bases outside the gene matches. Germline lookup yields CDR1 LGHDT and CDR2 YNNKEL (reference sequence). The CDR3 covers 14 residues. CDR3 coding DNA: TGTGCCAGCAGCCAAAGACAGGGCCGAGATACGCAGTATTTT. Its protein is CASSQRQGRDTQYF.

The V gene is TRBV6-5, the J gene TRBJ1-6; 7 nucleotides align to TRBD1. From germline, CDR1 is MNHEY and CDR2 SVGAGI. V trimming: 5 bases; J trimming: 10 bases; junction bases outside the gene matches: 8. The CDR3 sequence is 14 residues long. CDR3 bases: TGTGCCAGCAGTCCAGGGGGTCTTGGGTCACCCCTCCACTTT. It encodes CASSPGGLGSPLHF.

V and J are TRBV19 and TRBJ1-2; D is undetermined. Germline CDR1 and CDR2: LNHDA and SQIVND (reference sequence). CDR3 length: 12 amino acids. V lost 5 bases and J lost 6, with 10 bases in between. CDR3: CASSRQEDGYTF. CDR3 DNA: TGTGCCAGTAGTCGTCAGGAGGATGGCTACACCTTC.

The CDR3 DNA sequence: TGCGCCAGCAGCCGGGTGGGGGGAGATACGCAGTATTTT. Its translation: CASSRVGGDTQYF. V is TRBV5-1 and J is TRBJ2-3, with D possibly TRBD2 on 6 matching bases. Germline V lookup: CDR1 SGHRS, CDR2 YFSETQ. Trimming shortened V by 4 bases and J by 5 bases, and 11 bases separated the two germline ends. This CDR3 comprises 13 residues.

The chain is built from TRBV18 and TRBJ1-1, with D possibly matching TRBD1 (6 bases). The germline gives CDR1 KGHSH, CDR2 LQKENI. The length of the CDR3 is 14 residues. V lost 4 bases and J 5 bases, leaving 14 bases between the germline ends. Written as DNA, the CDR3 is TGTGCCAGCTCACGGGGACAAGCAATGACTGAAGCTTTCTTT. Its translation is CASSRGQAMTEAFF.

The chain recombines TRBV12-5 with TRBJ2-2; 9 bases are a match to TRBD2. The germline V gene encodes CDR1 LGHNT and CDR2 FRNRAP. This CDR3 is 22 amino acids long. Trimming took 1 base from V and 8 from J; bases not matched to a gene: 26. CDR3 DNA: TGTGCTAGTGGTTTGGGCCCCCCGGACTCTGCGGGGGGGACCCCTCTAAGGGGGGAGCTGTTTTTT. As protein: CASGLGPPDSAGGTPLRGELFF.

This sequence joins TRBV6-2 or TRBV6-3 and TRBJ1-5, with D maybe TRBD1 (5 bases). The V and J ends lost 5 bases and 4 bases respectively, with 18 bases between them. This CDR3 is 16 amino acids long. Germline CDR1 and CDR2: MNHEY and SVGEGT. The CDR3 loop is CASSRFDRVGNQPQHF. The DNA for the CDR3 is TGTGCCAGCAGTCGATTCGACAGAGTCGGAAATCAGCCCCAGCATTTT.

This rearrangement joins TRBV14 to TRBJ2-1, with D possibly matching TRBD2 (7 bases). Germline V gene sequence: CDR1 SGHDN, CDR2 FVKESK. Trimming removed 0 bases at V and 4 bases at J, with 13 bases between. The CDR3 is 16 amino acids. The CDR3 DNA reads as TGTGCCAGCAGCCAAGAGTGGGGGGGCTCATACAATGAGCAGTTCTTC. Its protein is CASSQEWGGSYNEQFF.

The J gene is TRBJ2-3, the V gene TRBV3-1 (or the pseudogene TRBV3-2), with D unclear. The CDR3 spans 14 residues. V lost 6 bases and J 1 base, leaving 11 bases between the germline ends. CDR1 is LGHDT and CDR2 is YNNKEL in the germline V gene (reference sequence). The CDR3 here is CASRTGPGTDTQYF. For the CDR3, the DNA is TGTGCCAGCAGGACTGGTCCGGGCACAGATACGCAGTATTTT.

In regard to this clone: A junction boundary mismatches the germline segment, possibly from a read error. This rearrangement joins TRBV29-1 to TRBJ1-2; 8 nucleotides align to TRBD1. The germline CDR1 and CDR2 sequences are SQVTM and ANQGSEA. The CDR3 spans 14 residues. CDR3 nucleotides: TGCAGCGTAGAAGGAGGGACAGGAAACTATGGCTACACCTTC. Translating it yields CSVEGGTGNYGYTF.

The rearrangement joins TRBV3-1 (or the pseudogene TRBV3-2) to TRBJ2-2, with 9 bases identical to TRBD2. V was pared by 8 bases and J by 1 base, with 11 bases of the junction left unmatched. The germline CDR1 and CDR2 sequences are LGHDT and YNNKEL (reference sequence). The CDR3 runs 17 residues. The CDR3 reads CASSQWLAGMNTGELFF. In DNA form, the CDR3 reads TGTGCCAGCTCCCAATGGCTAGCGGGAATGAACACCGGGGAGCTGTTTTTT.

This chain connects TRBV10-3 to TRBJ2-5; no definite D call. V was trimmed by 4 bases and J by 4 bases, leaving 4 bases between them. CDR3 size: 11 residues. Germline CDR1 and CDR2: ENHRY and SYGVKD. CDR3 bases: TGTGCCATCAGTGCGGGAGAGACCCAGTACTTC. Protein: CAISAGETQYF.

This rearrangement joins TRBV5-1 to TRBJ2-3; a weak D match, TRBD2 (6 bases). The CDR3 consists of 14 residues. The germline CDR1 and CDR2 sequences are SGHRS and YFSETQ. V was shortened by 1 base and J by 6 bases, with 12 bases between the two germline ends. The DNA for the CDR3 is TGCGCCAGCAGCTTGAGTGACGCGGGGGATACGCAGTATTTT. It specifies CASSLSDAGDTQYF.

The rearrangement links TRBV6-6 to TRBJ2-2; TRBD2 is a possible D gene (5 bases). Germline V gives CDR1 MNHNY, CDR2 SVGAGI (reference sequence). This CDR3 comprises 12 residues. Trimming took off 11 bases at V and 5 bases at J, with 12 bases between the two ends. CDR3 amino acids: CACSRGTGELFF. As DNA, the CDR3 is TGTGCCTGTAGCCGGGGAACCGGGGAGCTGTTTTTT.

The gene calls are TRBV9 and TRBJ1-2, with 7 bases aligning to TRBD1. Germline V gene sequence: CDR1 SGDLS, CDR2 YYNGEE. The CDR3 is 14 residues long. V was clipped by 0 bases and J by 8 bases; unmatched bases: 7. The CDR3 protein is CASSVDSTGAGYTF. The CDR3 DNA is TGTGCCAGCAGCGTAGACTCCACAGGGGCCGGCTACACCTTC. Full variable domain (outside the CDR3, taken from reference TRBV9 and TRBJ1-2): DSGVTQTPKHLITATGQRVTLRCSPRSGDLSVYWYQQSLDQGLQFLIQYYNGEERAKGNILERFSAQQFPDLHSELNLSSLELGDSALYFCASSVDSTGAGYTFGSGTRLTVV.

For this clone: One end of the junction varies from germline; a read error may be responsible. CDR3 nucleotides: TGTGCCAGCACCTTAGGGGGCTCGAACACTGAAGCTTTCTTT. This translates into CASTLGGSNTEAFF. V and J are TRBV7-3 and TRBJ1-1; 7 bases agree with TRBD1. CDR1 and CDR2 from the germline V gene are SGHTA and FQGTGA. This CDR3 is 14 amino acids long.